The 3 T cell receptor beta chains below all came from one sample that was sequenced in a study of blood T cell repertoires in COVID-19. Clones were sequenced by immunoSEQ multiplex PCR, and TCRdb holds only the in-frame ones, with some missing. Among 150,000 or so clones, approximately 90% were seen once, and the ten largest hold less than 5.5%. Sequenced material: peripheral blood. Receptor source: a human donor in a cohort sampled during active COVID-19.

This clone was counted once. CDR3 sequence (DNA): TGCGCCAGCAGCTTGCGGCCCGGACAGGGACCCACCTATGGCTACACCTTC. Amino acid sequence: CASSLRPGQGPTYGYTF. The chain has TRBV5-1 and TRBJ1-2; 8 bases map to TRBD1. Germline V gene sequence: CDR1 SGHRS, CDR2 YFSETQ. V was clipped by 1 base and J by 4 bases; unmatched bases: 12. The CDR3 has 17 residues.

The rearrangement uses TRBV7-8 and TRBJ2-1; D is unclear. V lost 4 bases to trimming and J lost 0 bases, with 13 bases between them. Germline loops: CDR1 SGHVS, CDR2 FQNEAQ. The CDR3 sequence is 16 residues long. CDR3 nucleotides: TGTGCCAGCAGCTCCAGTCGACTTAGCTCCTACAATGAGCAGTTCTTC. Translated, it gives CASSSSRLSSYNEQFF. Using reference TRBV7-8 and TRBJ2-1 for the parts outside the CDR3, the full variable domain is GAGVSQSPRYKVAKRGQDVALRCDPISGHVSLFWYQQALGQGPEFLTYFQNEAQLDKSGLPSDRFFAERPEGSVSTLKIQRTQQEDSAVYLCASSSSRLSSYNEQFFGPGTRLTVL.

The V and J genes are TRBV3-1 (or the pseudogene TRBV3-2) and TRBJ2-1; TRBD2 matches at 11 bases. The CDR3 loop spans 18 amino acids. Per the germline V gene, CDR1 is LGHDT and CDR2 is YNNKEL (reference sequence). With 3 bases clipped from V and 4 bases from J, the junction kept 11 bases outside the gene matches. The CDR3 spells CASSQRRLAGTLYNEQFF. CDR3 DNA: TGTGCCAGCAGCCAGAGACGACTAGCGGGAACACTTTACAATGAGCAGTTCTTC.